This T cell receptor (beta chain) is from a study of cytomegalovirus exposure and HLA in healthy donors. Study-wide results and limits: There were some public TCRs occurring in many donors, but most TCR sequences were rare.

Germline V gene lookup returns CDR1 MDHEN and CDR2 SYDVKM. This CDR3 is 17 amino acids long. V was clipped by 3 bases and J by 6 bases; unmatched bases: 8. With respect to this clone: Its antigen is not known.

The PCR used 60 Vbeta and 13 Jbeta primers. The repertoire was sequenced with immunoSEQ multiplex PCR; TCRdb's copy has only in-frame clones and lacks some. Altogether roughly 120,000 clones are present, about 61% being singletons, with the ten largest covering roughly 2%. The sample consisted of PBMCs. This TCR came from a woman in her 30s in good health and CMV-seronegative. V and J are TRBV28 and TRBJ2-1; 13 nucleotides align to TRBD2. CDR3 loop: CASSFTTSGRGLNEQFF. The CDR3 nucleotides are TGTGCCAGCAGTTTTACTACTAGCGGGAGGGGGCTCAATGAGCAGTTCTTC.